This section outlines one T cell receptor beta chain sequence together with its context. No cognate antigen has been identified for it. Base qualities are not provided; no much larger clone lies one nucleotide away. The library was generated by the immunoSEQ multiplex PCR assay. For the multiplex PCR, a mixture combining 60 forward primers for TCR Vbeta segments and 13 reverse primers for TCR Jbeta segments was used. A multiplex PCR assay on genomic DNA amplified the CDR3 region of rearranged TCR beta genes. Amplified TCR beta libraries were sequenced as 87-base-pair reads on the Illumina HiSeq System. The authors' pipeline ran thus. In a later analysis, 80 million or so unique TCR beta chains were counted across the 500 to 850 repertoires, and roughly 11 million of these chains were shared by at least two donors. Raw reads were error-corrected and collapsed into unique sequences by a nearest-neighbor algorithm in which closely related sequences were merged to remove PCR and sequencing errors. V, D and J gene segments were assigned by aligning CDR3 sequences to IMGT reference sequences. Each retained sequence needed at least a six-nucleotide match to both a V gene segment and a J gene segment. Rearrangements were called productive when the CDR3 lacked stop codons and stayed in frame with V and J; all others were non-productive. Following IMGT convention, CDR3 was defined as the stretch from the second conserved V-encoded cysteine up to the conserved J-encoded phenylalanine. The earlier analysis of 587 of the donors excluded sequences that lacked an unambiguous match to a single V gene segment. An earlier analysis of approximately 590 of the donors called V segments functional above 56.7% productive rearrangements and segregating when the between-donor standard deviation exceeded 5%. To diagnose cytomegalovirus status from the catalog of TCR beta chain sequences, a statistical classification framework was built. In a later analysis, V and J genes were assigned by comparing TCR nucleotide sequences against IMGT/GENE-DB human TR gene sequences. Using the TCRdist pipeline, a later analysis assigned CDR3 sequences along with most-parsimonious VDJ recombination scenarios. In a later analysis, every TCR beta chain was defined by the combination of its CDR3 amino acid sequence and its V-gene family, and reads without a unique V-gene family were dropped. A later analysis removed 592 highly shared, low-generation-probability nucleotide sequences to deal with suspected cross-contamination and a sequencing artifact. In a later analysis, a clonal expansion index for each public chain was calculated from normalized within-repertoire ranks of inferred template counts. A later analysis computed generation probabilities with a VDJ recombination model fitted to out-of-frame rearrangements, and checked the results against IGoR. Hypergeometric tests were used in a later analysis to score TCR-TCR, TCR-HLA and TCR-CMV co-occurrence, with a repertoire-size bias correction applied to the TCR pairs. A later analysis estimated false discovery rates by permuting HLA or CMV assignments 20 times. In a later analysis, co-occurring TCRs were grouped using DBSCAN, with TCRdist sequence similarity added in when clustering inside HLA-allele-positive subsets. Repertoires with fewer than 30,000 or more than 120,000 public chains, plus five repertoires with anomalous nucleotide sharing, were excluded from co-occurrence clustering. The table comes from immuneACCESS by way of TCRdb, which keeps in-frame sequences with V and J called. Part of the clones is missing from these tables; in studies checked, under half for an unresolved V gene and the rest for unknown reasons. V and J calls and clone size follow that table, whereas D and trimming were derived from the DNA. The sample table contains about 180,000 clones; only one count was recorded for around 80% of them. The ten largest clonotypes hold less than 1.5% of the sample.

The CDR3 runs 15 amino acids, cysteine and phenylalanine included. Left in the record is the CDR3 DNA by itself, 45 bases read in frame from the first base. Germline trimming amounts to 5 bases on V and 2 bases on J, with 5 as the count of junction bases outside the gene matches. Reading the germline V gene gives CDR1 KGHSH and CDR2 LQKENI. The data are from a study of cytomegalovirus exposure and HLA in healthy donors (TCRdb year 2017). In the study overall: According to an earlier analysis of a few hundred of the donors, about 179 million T cells yielded 90 million to 140 million unique TCR beta sequences and around 280 Gb of sequence data. All discovery cohort repertoires had been generated using a single sequencing platform. Of the 398 genotyped donors, roughly 80% fell in the genetic ancestry cluster associated with self-reported Caucasian donors. Class I and class II HLA loci were covered by the typing at four-digit resolution. In a later genetic analysis, genome-wide SNP genotypes for about three fifths of the roughly 670 donors were used, and that subset was treated as a discovery cohort. An early release covering 500 to 750 HLA-typed donors comprised approximately 300 gigabases of sequencing data and tens of millions of unique TCR sequences. The study profiled the T cell repertoires of approximately 700 subjects by immunosequencing and related them to cytomegalovirus serostatus. Donor age, sex, ethnicity and CMV serostatus were compiled together with the repertoire data. The number of typed donors differed by locus: roughly 629-640 for A, B, C, DRB1 and DQB1; approximately 520 for DQA1; fewer than 610 for DPA1; and approximately 450 for DPB1. A later analysis re-examined previously published TCR beta repertoires from several hundred donors and added high-resolution HLA genotyping to investigate patterns of TCR occurrence. Along with the roughly 700-subject first cohort, a separate validation cohort of about 110 different subjects was used. A few DR-DQ haplotypes were treated as single units for association and clustering because of strong linkage in the cohort. High-throughput TCR immunosequencing, statistical association of individual TCRs with disease status, and machine learning were combined to predict cytomegalovirus infection status. Rather than drawing on any new phenotypic data, the later analysis identified candidate immune exposures from TCR beta sequences and the way those sequences occurred across donors. The study aimed to test whether signatures of past pathogen exposure could be identified by cataloging public T cell receptors. Among about 390 genotyped donors of the cohort, an average of approximately 240,000 unique TCR beta nucleotide sequences were sequenced per donor, roughly 20% of them non-productive. An earlier analysis of about 600 of the donors used high-throughput TCR beta sequencing to judge whether each TCR beta V gene segment behaved as functional or pseudogenic.

The cohort was made up of hundreds of healthy bone marrow donors. Cohort members were all nominally healthy when sampled, although unrecorded immune exposures were likely present. The donor was CMV seronegative and was included in the group of a few hundred seronegative cohort members. Each donor provided a peripheral blood sample, and peripheral blood mononuclear cells were used for TCR beta sequencing. Genomic DNA was extracted from the blood cell samples with the Qiagen DNeasy Blood Extraction Kit. The paper's findings and limits, for the study overall: Because HLA typing was missing for some donors at each locus, association tests included only the typed subset. According to a later analysis, most CMV-associated TCR beta chains appeared to be HLA-restricted, and the HLA associations seemed to be driven largely by CMV exposure. A further reported finding was that TCR beta sequences accurately predicted the HLA-A and HLA-B alleles for most subjects in the first cohort. Some IMGT-functional V segments, including TRBV6-2 and TRBV6-3, could not be told apart with the 87-base-pair reads, so those segments were excluded. A later genetic analysis associated a missense DCLRE1C variant with V-gene and J-gene trimming of TCR beta chains, and an independent cohort replicated the association. Assigning TCR associations to individual alleles was difficult when HLA alleles, especially DR and DQ, strongly co-occurred. The authors suggested that the approach could potentially be extended to other disease states and immunological phenotypes. A group of highly shared sequence variants was considered likely to be a technical artifact of the sequencing pipeline. In this cohort, only TCR beta chains were sequenced, and detectable features were limited by the absence of alpha or paired-chain data. A later analysis found that TCR association rates varied across HLA loci, with DRB1 alleles showing the most associated TCRs and HLA-C alleles the fewest. The presence/absence analyses assumed that sequencing depth was roughly uniform across donors, and that assumption may not be true. The earlier analysis of 587 of the donors excluded some 15 rarely observed V segments, including chromosome 9 orphons, because counts were too low. In vitro tests confirmed that three of the cytomegalovirus-associated TCR beta chains recognize cytomegalovirus antigens. CMV serostatus was the only immune exposure information available for the cohort. The study gave a list of 150 to 200 TCR beta chains associated with cytomegalovirus. Cytomegalovirus status was reported to be diagnosed by the classifier with high specificity and sensitivity in both the original and validation cohorts. An earlier analysis of some 590 of the donors showed that most TCR beta V segments appeared in productive rearrangements either about 87% or about 30% of the time, which broadly matched IMGT annotations. A later analysis found that HLA-associated TCR beta chains were more clonally expanded and had lower generation probabilities than equally common non-associated chains. Compared with the roughly 710-donor mean, donors in an Asian-associated ancestry cluster had fewer N-insertions in productive TCRs, according to a later genetic analysis. Correlated functional status among segregating V segments might reflect linkage disequilibrium, but an unknown experimental factor could not be ruled out. Most TCR sequences were observed very rarely across donors, whereas some public TCRs were present in many individuals. In a later analysis, several top co-occurrence clusters were reported to appear linked to parvovirus B19, influenza, CMV and Epstein-Barr virus. At a false discovery rate of 0.05, a later analysis linked some 18,000 TCR beta sequences to specific HLA alleles.

This sequence uses TRBV18 and TRBJ2-1; 8 bases in between match TRBD1. The sequence was obtained from a young man in good health and CMV-seronegative. The specimen sequenced was PBMCs. The DNA is TGTGCCAGCTCAGGGGCAGGGGGCCCCTACAATGAGCAGTTCTTC. It is translated as CASSGAGGPYNEQFF.